This T cell receptor (beta chain) was retrieved from a study of memory CD4+ T cells and cytomegalovirus serostatus. Single viable CD3+CD4+CD8-CD45RO+ cells were sorted as the memory CD4+ T cells. Total CD4+ T cells were enriched by CD4 positive selection. The data were produced by immunoSEQ multiplex PCR, yet TCRdb's version contains in-frame clones alone and is incomplete. This table has roughly 48,000 clones, approximately 82% appearing once. This clone has more than one count but fewer than ten. The TCR comes from an adult in good health and CMV-seropositive. Sequenced input: memory CD4+ T cells from blood.

CDR3 coding DNA: TGTGCCAGCAGCAAAGAACTAGCGGGAGTCGAGGAGCAGTACTTC. It translates to CASSKELAGVEEQYF. This rearrangement joins TRBV21-1 to TRBJ2-7; the table assigns TRBD2, which was not confirmed against the DNA. TRBV21-1 is described as a pseudogene. The CDR3 runs 15 residues.